This T cell receptor (beta chain) derives from a study of T cells in Graves' hyperthyroidism and ophthalmopathy. At the level of the study: Before treatment of any kind, peripheral blood was taken at initial diagnosis. Broader study findings: The model identified upcoming ophthalmopathy a median 6.5 months ahead of onset.

This clonotype was found a few times. Its antigen is not identified. V lost 7 bases and J lost 2, with 6 bases in between. CDR3 length: 13 amino acids. A Clinical Activity Score of at least 3, a NOSPECS grade of at least 4 and a duration under 3 months were recorded in the ophthalmopathy patients. Diagnostic assessment was based on clinical symptoms, serum thyroxine and TRAb, thyroid ultrasound and orbital computed tomography. Amplification of TCR beta CDR3 regions used RNA as the template. When the TCR CDR3 underwent first-round RT-PCR, the HTBI primer set was used. MiXCR, applied by TCRdb to the multiplex PCR reads, yields one record per CDR3 protein. This table holds under 600,000 distinct CDR3 sequences, roughly 16% found once.

The J gene is TRBJ2-6, the V gene TRBV12-3 or TRBV12-4; D is undetermined. The receptor was isolated from a middle-aged woman with Graves' ophthalmopathy. The material sequenced was blood. CDR3: CASTTPGANVLTF. The CDR3 coding sequence is TGTGCCAGCACCACTCCTGGGGCCAACGTCCTGACTTTC.